Presented here are 8 T cell receptor beta chains from one specimen sequenced in a study of blood T cell repertoires in COVID-19. The protocol was immunoSEQ multiplex PCR, while the TCRdb copy is restricted to in-frame clones and leaves out a portion. The sample carries 200,000 to 250,000 clones, 80% to 90% recorded once. Sequencing input: PBMCs or T cells enriched from blood (not recorded which). These receptors were obtained from a woman between 45 and 60 years old in a cohort exposed to, infected with or recovered from COVID-19 (not recorded which).

The chain links TRBV2 to TRBJ2-5, with TRBD1 matching over 12 bases. The J segment lost 4 bases and the V segment lost 4 bases, leaving 1 base of the junction unmatched. This CDR3 has 14 residues. The germline V gene encodes CDR1 SNHLY and CDR2 FYNNEI. The CDR3 sequence is CASSGDRGRETQYF. In DNA, the CDR3 is TGTGCCAGCAGTGGGGACAGGGGGCGAGAGACCCAGTACTTC.

CDR3 amino acids: CASSLDFRTDTQYF. The CDR3 DNA reads TGTGCCAGCAGCTTAGACTTTCGCACAGATACGCAGTATTTT. The V gene is TRBV7-3, the J gene TRBJ2-3; D call uncertain. The CDR3 runs 14 residues. Germline lookup yields CDR1 SGHTA and CDR2 FQGTGA. V was shortened by 2 bases and J by 1 base, with 7 bases between the two germline ends. The full variable domain, with the rest looked up from reference TRBV7-3 and TRBJ2-3, is GAGVSQTPSNKVTEKGKYVELRCDPISGHTALYWYRQSLGQGPEFLIYFQGTGAADDSGLPNDRFFAVRPEGSVSTLKIQRTERGDSAVYLCASSLDFRTDTQYFGPGTRLTVL.

The genes are TRBV5-1 and TRBJ2-2; 7 bases fit TRBD2. Germline trimming cut 1 base from V and 2 bases from J; bases unmatched to any gene: 11. Germline V gene data show CDR1 as SGHRS and CDR2 as YFSETQ. The CDR3 covers 18 residues. The CDR3 region is CASSLSFQRGRNTGELFF. The DNA of the CDR3 is TGCGCCAGCAGCTTGAGTTTTCAGCGGGGTCGAAACACCGGGGAGCTGTTTTTT.

The rearrangement joins TRBV28 to TRBJ1-1; 7 bases are a match to TRBD1. The V segment lost 6 bases and the J segment 5 bases; nucleotides outside the gene matches: 6. Germline lookup yields CDR1 MDHEN and CDR2 SYDVKM. CDR3 length: 13 amino acids. The CDR3 DNA follows: TGTGCCAGCAGAGACAGGGCTCCGACTGAAGCTTTCTTT. Translated: CASRDRAPTEAFF.

This CDR3 reads CASSPLAGAQETQYF. The CDR3 nucleotides are TGTGCCAGCTCACCACTTGCGGGGGCCCAAGAGACCCAGTACTTC. The chain recombines TRBV18 with TRBJ2-5, with D perhaps TRBD2 (7 bases). The CDR3 consists of 15 residues. Germline CDR1 KGHSH, CDR2 LQKENI. V shed 1 base and J shed 1 base, with 10 bases lying between them.

The chain couples TRBV7-3 to TRBJ1-6; D gene ambiguous. The V end lost 5 bases, the J end lost 7 bases, and 9 bases lay between the germline ends. Germline V gives CDR1 SGHTA, CDR2 FQGTGA. The CDR3 runs to 13 residues. The DNA of the CDR3 is TGTGCCAGCAGCAACACGGGGAATTCACCCCTCCACTTT. This gives the protein CASSNTGNSPLHF.

V is TRBV7-2 and J is TRBJ2-5, with 8 nucleotides matching TRBD1. CDR3 length equals 16 residues. Germline CDR1 reads SGHTA; CDR2 reads FQGNSA. V lost 1 base to trimming and J lost 4 bases; unmatched junction nucleotides: 8. The CDR3 bases are TGTGCCAGCAGCTTAGTGAGAGACAGGGGCGCAGAGACCCAGTACTTC. Amino acid sequence: CASSLVRDRGAETQYF. Full variable domain (rest looked up from reference TRBV7-2 and TRBJ2-5): GAGVSQSPSNKVTEKGKDVELRCDPISGHTALYWYRQSLGQGLEFLIYFQGNSAPDKSGLPSDRFSAERTGGSVSTLTIQRTQQEDSAVYLCASSLVRDRGAETQYFGPGTRLLVL.

V usage is TRBV28 and J usage is TRBJ2-5, with unresolved D. The V end lost 6 bases, the J end lost 5 bases, and 19 bases lay between the germline ends. The CDR3 is 15 amino acids. Per germline, CDR1 MDHEN and CDR2 SYDVKM. The CDR3 DNA sequence: TGTGCCAGCAGCCCACCGGCCCTGCTACAGGAGACCCAGTACTTC. Protein sequence: CASSPPALLQETQYF. The entire variable domain, with the rest obtained from reference TRBV28 and TRBJ2-5, is as follows: DVKVTQSSRYLVKRTGEKVFLECVQDMDHENMFWYRQDPGLGLRLIYFSYDVKMKEKGDIPEGYSVSREKKERFSLILESASTNQTSMYLCASSPPALLQETQYFGPGTRLLVL.